The T cell receptor (beta chain) described here comes from a study of T cell changes during pregnancy in multiple sclerosis (dated by TCRdb to between 2017 and 2020). About the full investigation: The study looked at changes in the T cell repertoire across pregnancy in women with multiple sclerosis.

Note on this clone: The specificity of this receptor is unknown. Base qualities were left out, and no much larger clone turns up one base away.

From its cysteine to its phenylalanine, the CDR3 spans 14 amino acids. The DNA shown is the 42-base CDR3, in frame from base 1. The germline V gene encodes CDR1 MNHNS and CDR2 SASEGT. Here V drops 4 bases and J drops 6 bases, and the junction holds 8 bases not matched to any gene. The library was obtained by the immunoSEQ multiplex PCR assay. Entries here come from immuneACCESS through TCRdb and include only in-frame sequences with V and J called. Some clones fail to appear in such tables; in the studies checked, an unresolved V gene covers under half of the shortfall, and the cause of the remainder is unknown. The sample includes around 100,000 clones, with about 94% observed a single time. The ten largest clonotypes hold over 1.5% of the sample.

Recombination joined TRBV6-1 with TRBJ2-7, and 8 bases in between align with TRBD1. The receptor comes from a female donor with multiple sclerosis, enrolled in a pregnancy study. Sequenced here: peripheral blood, sampled in the third trimester of pregnancy. Read as DNA, the sequence is TGTGCCAGCAGTGTCGACAGGGGACCCCGCGAGCAGTACTTC. Its protein product is CASSVDRGPREQYF.